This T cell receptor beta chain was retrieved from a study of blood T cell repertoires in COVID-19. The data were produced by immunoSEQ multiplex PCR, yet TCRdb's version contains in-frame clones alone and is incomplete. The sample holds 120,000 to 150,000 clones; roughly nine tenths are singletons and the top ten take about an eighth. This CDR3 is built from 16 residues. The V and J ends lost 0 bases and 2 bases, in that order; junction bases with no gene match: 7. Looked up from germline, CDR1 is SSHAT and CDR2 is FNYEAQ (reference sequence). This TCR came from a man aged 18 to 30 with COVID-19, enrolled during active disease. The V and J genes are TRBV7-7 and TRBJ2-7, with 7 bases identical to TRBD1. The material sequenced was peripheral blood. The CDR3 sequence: CASSLAADRKTYEQYF. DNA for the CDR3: TGTGCCAGCAGCTTAGCCGCGGACAGGAAGACCTACGAGCAGTACTTC. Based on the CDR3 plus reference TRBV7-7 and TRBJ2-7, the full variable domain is GAGVSQSPRYKVTKRGQDVTLRCDPISSHATLYWYQQALGQGPEFLTYFNYEAQPDKSGLPSDRFSAERPEGSISTLTIQRTEQRDSAMYRCASSLAADRKTYEQYFGPGTRLTVT.